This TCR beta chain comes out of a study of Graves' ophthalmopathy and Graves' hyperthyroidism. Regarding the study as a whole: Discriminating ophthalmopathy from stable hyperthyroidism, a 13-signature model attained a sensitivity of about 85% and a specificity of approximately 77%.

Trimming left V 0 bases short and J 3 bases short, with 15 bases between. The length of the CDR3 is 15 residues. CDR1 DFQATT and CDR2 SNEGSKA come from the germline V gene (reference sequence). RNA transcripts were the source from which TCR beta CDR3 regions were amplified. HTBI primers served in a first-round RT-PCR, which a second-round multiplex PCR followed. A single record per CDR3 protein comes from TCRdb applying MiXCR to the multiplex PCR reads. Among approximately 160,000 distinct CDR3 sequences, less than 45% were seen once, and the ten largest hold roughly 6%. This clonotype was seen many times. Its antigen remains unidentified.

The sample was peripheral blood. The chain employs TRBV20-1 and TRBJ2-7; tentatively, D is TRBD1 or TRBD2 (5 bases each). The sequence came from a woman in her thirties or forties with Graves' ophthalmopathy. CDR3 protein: CSAREGVGVGYEQYF. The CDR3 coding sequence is TGCAGTGCTAGAGAGGGGGTGGGTGTCGGCTACGAGCAGTACTTC.